Listed below are T cell receptor beta chains from one sample, sequenced in a study of spatial heterogeneity in lung cancer. TCRdb passed the 5' RACE reads through MiXCR, listing each CDR3 protein once. The table has under 35,000 distinct CDR3 sequences, over 5% seen once; the top ten hold approximately 24%. Sample: PBMCs, taken at follow-up. The receptors derive from a female donor with early-stage non-small cell lung cancer. The CDR3 runs from the conserved cysteine through the conserved F or W. Each record gives: clone size, V gene, J gene, CDR3 protein. Rows give clone size only sometimes, using once, few, many, or a class for an expanded clone.

>many|TRBV6-5|TRBJ1-6
CASSYSWTDSPLHF
>.|TRBV2|TRBJ2-7
CASSGREQYF
>many|TRBV3-1|TRBJ1-4
CASSQAGRGEKLFF
>many|TRBV2|TRBJ2-7
CASSETMTREQYF
>few|TRBV19|TRBJ2-3
CASSPQSSTDTQYF
>many|TRBV14|TRBJ1-5
CASSQGGGSNQPQHF
>many|TRBV5-1|TRBJ2-1
CASSLTGTSGSRNEQFF
>.|TRBV20-1|TRBJ1-6
CSASQDASYNSPLHF
>.|TRBV18|TRBJ2-1
CASSPDNEQFF
>few|TRBV2|TRBJ2-5
CASGRGLQETQYF
>many|TRBV10-3|TRBJ1-5
CATCEGQLNQPQHF
>.|TRBV6-2/TRBV6-3|TRBJ2-5
CASTEGTGLQETQYF
>many|TRBV20-1|TRBJ2-1
CSARGGYEQFF
>many|TRBV10-3|TRBJ2-5
CAISSGQGAFQETQYF
>many|TRBV4-2|TRBJ2-7
CASSQELAGVASYEQYF
>many|TRBV6-5|TRBJ2-1
CAARTGWGSYNEQFF
>many|TRBV28|TRBJ2-2
CATTSGRFGGPGELFF
>many|TRBV20-1|TRBJ2-5
CSARDYTAGRREALQETQYF
>few|TRBV12-3/TRBV12-4|TRBJ1-5
CASKPGQGRSNQPQHF
>many|TRBV20-1|TRBJ2-7
CSARDPTVSLRYEQYF
>few|TRBV12-3/TRBV12-4|TRBJ2-4
CASNRSGNGGNIQYF
>many|TRBV4-3|TRBJ1-5
CASSQDWTGPGPQHF
>many|TRBV2|TRBJ2-7
CASSETDSAYEQYF
>many|TRBV6-1|TRBJ2-3
CASSEAGRPTDTQYF
>few|TRBV5-1|TRBJ1-2
CASSLTDNYGYTF
>many|TRBV11-2|TRBJ2-1
CASSPSGFSYNEQFF
>many|TRBV7-9|TRBJ2-2
CASLITGELFF
>many|TRBV15|TRBJ1-6
CATSVNTRRHNSPLHF
>many|TRBV2|TRBJ1-1
CASSLGDWGTEAFF
>many|TRBV5-5|TRBJ2-7
CASSHWTDADEQYF
>many|TRBV20-1|TRBJ2-5
CSARDGGTAQETQYF
>many|TRBV19|TRBJ2-1
CASSIAGAYNEQFF
>many|TRBV9|TRBJ2-7
CASSVAGGRSYEQYF
>many|TRBV2|TRBJ2-7
CASSDWDEQYF
>many|TRBV5-1|TRBJ2-1
CASSLGQGNTNEQFF
>many|TRBV30|TRBJ1-5
CAWGQAPSNQPQHF
>many|TRBV3-1|TRBJ1-2
CASSQTGQGNGYTF
>many|TRBV20-1|TRBJ2-1
CSAPTVGRTSGGASSYNEQFF
>few|TRBV25-1|TRBJ2-1
CASSEWGTGVSNEQFF
>.|TRBV7-2|TRBJ1-2
CASSPSMTQNYGYTF
>many|TRBV14|TRBJ1-6
CASSQRTEYSPLHF
>many|TRBV23-1|TRBJ2-4
CASGFLIQYF
>.|TRBV5-5|TRBJ1-1
CASSSGQMGFRNTEAFF
>many|TRBV28|TRBJ2-5
CASKTGGEWTQYF
>many|TRBV7-3|TRBJ2-1
CASGAGPGNEQFF
>many|TRBV20-1|TRBJ2-5
CSALSSPEVGRETQYF
>many|TRBV27|TRBJ1-2
CASSIKGRGYGYTF
>medium-sized|TRBV14|TRBJ2-5
CASSQGVRSETQYF
>.|TRBV4-3|TRBJ2-7
CASSQDTPGLAGGMLEQYF
>many|TRBV20-1|TRBJ2-7
CSATDRQSSYEQYF
>many|TRBV15|TRBJ1-6
CATSEGGSRSPLHF
>many|TRBV2|TRBJ2-2
CASSWGSGSSGELFF
>many|TRBV29-1|TRBJ2-7
CSVILPTGGIEQYF
>.|TRBV5-6|TRBJ2-7
CASSLDRTIEQYF